Each of the 18 T cell receptor beta chains below was sequenced from the same sample in a study of blood T cell repertoires in COVID-19. The table came from immunoSEQ multiplex PCR; TCRdb's copy has only in-frame clones and leaves some out. The table lists nearly 200,000 clones, 82% of them singletons. The sample taken for sequencing was peripheral blood. The receptors were gathered from a human donor with acute or convalescent COVID-19. The donor label of this sample is uncertain.

V usage is TRBV5-1 and J usage is TRBJ1-1; D is uncertain. Germline V gives CDR1 SGHRS, CDR2 YFSETQ. The CDR3 totals 14 residues. V lost 3 bases, J lost 2 bases, and 11 bases lay in between. The CDR3 DNA follows: TGCGCCAGCAGCTATGGCGGGATTAACACTGAAGCTTTCTTT. Amino acid sequence: CASSYGGINTEAFF.

This chain links TRBV9 with TRBJ1-1, with D unclear. V was cut by 4 bases and J by 1 base, with 11 bases left in between. This CDR3 is 14 amino acids long. Germline V gene sequence: CDR1 SGDLS, CDR2 YYNGEE. CDR3 amino acids: CASSPGYRNTEAFF. The CDR3 DNA sequence: TGTGCCAGCAGCCCGGGGTATCGGAACACTGAAGCTTTCTTT.

This chain uses TRBV25-1 with TRBJ1-1; tentative D call: TRBD1 (5 bases). The CDR3 is made up of 13 amino acids. CDR1 MGHDK and CDR2 SYGVNS come from the germline V gene. V gave up 1 base and J gave up 7 bases, with 10 bases separating them. The CDR3 DNA reads TGTGCCAGCAGTGAATTAAGAAGGGGTGAAGCTTTCTTT. Its protein product is CASSELRRGEAFF.

The chain combines TRBV5-6 with TRBJ2-6; a weak D match, TRBD1 (6 bases). The germline V gene encodes CDR1 SGHDT and CDR2 YYEEEE. Trimming stripped 4 bases from V and 2 bases from J, with 16 bases between. This CDR3 comprises 17 residues. The CDR3 loop is CASSLRTVSAGANVLTF. Written as DNA, the CDR3 is TGTGCCAGCAGCCTAAGGACAGTTAGTGCTGGGGCCAACGTCCTGACTTTC.

The chain employs TRBV28 and TRBJ2-5; 10 bases line up with TRBD1. The V and J ends lost 5 bases and 5 bases, in that order; junction bases with no gene match: 8. The CDR3 runs to 15 residues. CDR1 is MDHEN, CDR2 SYDVKM, per germline. CDR3 DNA sequence: TGTGCCAGCAGTGCAACCGGGACAGGGGACGAGACCCAGTACTTC. It encodes CASSATGTGDETQYF. The entire variable domain, with the rest obtained from reference TRBV28 and TRBJ2-5, is as follows: DVKVTQSSRYLVKRTGEKVFLECVQDMDHENMFWYRQDPGLGLRLIYFSYDVKMKEKGDIPEGYSVSREKKERFSLILESASTNQTSMYLCASSATGTGDETQYFGPGTRLLVL.

The chain links TRBV11-2 to TRBJ2-3; D unresolved. CDR1 and CDR2 (germline): SGHAT, FQNNGV. Trimming removed 1 base at V and 6 bases at J, with 5 bases between. The CDR3 runs to 12 residues. The chain's CDR3 is CASSLGGDTQYF. In nucleotides, the CDR3 is TGTGCCAGCAGCTTAGGTGGCGATACGCAGTATTTT.

This chain joins TRBV18 and TRBJ2-7, with D possibly TRBD1 on 6 matching bases. This CDR3 is built from 15 residues. V was pared by 2 bases and J by 2 bases, with 13 bases between. The germline CDR1 and CDR2 sequences are KGHSH and LQKENI. The DNA of the CDR3 is TGTGCCAGCTCACCAAGACAGGCTACTACCTACGAGCAGTACTTC. This codes for CASSPRQATTYEQYF.

The rearrangement uses TRBV7-3 and TRBJ2-5, with no clear D. CDR3 length: 11 residues. Trimming left V 2 bases short and J 7 bases short, with 5 bases between. CDR1 and CDR2 (germline): SGHTA, FQGTGA. CDR3 nucleotide sequence: TGTGCCAGCAGCTTAGGCGGGACCCAGTACTTC. Translating it yields CASSLGGTQYF.

The table lists this clone with a count of one. This chain connects TRBV10-1 to TRBJ2-1; D is possibly TRBD2 (6 bases). The CDR3 sequence is 14 residues long. V gave up 5 bases and J gave up 7 bases, with 15 bases separating them. CDR1 WNHNN and CDR2 SYGVQD come from the germline V gene (reference sequence). CDR3 DNA: TGCGCCAGCAGTTCAAGCGGGCGGCCTAATGAGCAGTTCTTC. It translates to CASSSSGRPNEQFF.

This chain joins TRBV7-9 and TRBJ2-4; D perhaps matches TRBD2 (6 bases). Germline CDR1 reads SEHNR; CDR2 reads FQNEAQ (reference sequence). The CDR3 is made up of 13 amino acids. Trimming took 4 bases from V and 9 from J, leaving 13 bases between them. CDR3 amino acids: CASSYRESGIQYF. As DNA, the CDR3 is TGTGCCAGCAGCTATCGGGAGAGCGGCATTCAGTACTTC.

This sequence joins TRBV5-5 and TRBJ1-1, with TRBD1 matching over 8 bases. This CDR3 is 15 amino acids long. CDR1 SGHKS and CDR2 YYEKEE come from the germline V gene (reference sequence). V dropped 3 bases and J dropped 4; count of bases not matched to a gene: 8. The CDR3 is CASSSQGAPGTEAFF. CDR3 sequence (DNA): TGTGCCAGCAGCTCCCAGGGGGCCCCGGGCACTGAAGCTTTCTTT. The full variable domain, in which reference TRBV5-5 and TRBJ1-1 provide the parts outside the CDR3, is DAGVTQSPTHLIKTRGQQVTLRCSPISGHKSVSWYQQVLGQGPQFIFQYYEKEERGRGNFPDRFSARQFPNYSSELNVNALLLGDSALYLCASSSQGAPGTEAFFGQGTRLTVV.

This clone appeared a few times. V and J are TRBV12-5 and TRBJ1-6, with no clear D. Germline V CDR1 and CDR2: LGHNT, FRNRAP. The CDR3 totals 14 residues. V was trimmed by 4 bases and J by 3 bases, leaving 7 bases between them. For the CDR3, the DNA is TGTGCTAGTGGTTCGGAGCTCTATAATTCACCCCTCCACTTT. Translating it yields CASGSELYNSPLHF.

This clone was seen just once. The chain is built from TRBV2 and TRBJ2-3, with 8 bases fitting TRBD1. This CDR3 comprises 15 residues. V was pared by 8 bases and J by 4 bases, with 11 bases of the junction left unmatched. Looked up from germline, CDR1 is SNHLY and CDR2 is FYNNEI. CDR3 protein: CASGRTGIEADTQYF. The CDR3 nucleotides read TGTGCCAGCGGTCGGACAGGGATCGAGGCAGATACGCAGTATTTT. The full variable domain, its missing parts supplied by reference TRBV2 and TRBJ2-3, is EPEVTQTPSHQVTQMGQEVILRCVPISNHLYFYWYRQILGQKVEFLVSFYNNEISEKSEIFDDQFSVERPDGSNFTLKIRSTKLEDSAMYFCASGRTGIEADTQYFGPGTRLTVL.

This chain uses TRBV7-3 with TRBJ2-3; D possibly corresponds to TRBD2 (6 bases). The V end lost 5 bases, the J end lost 4 bases, and 10 bases lay between the germline ends. CDR3 length equals 13 residues. Per the germline V gene, CDR1 is SGHTA and CDR2 is FQGTGA. The CDR3 DNA sequence: TGTGCCAGCAGCGACCAGCGGGCAGATACGCAGTATTTT. It is translated as CASSDQRADTQYF.

The table lists this clone with a few counts. The V and J genes are TRBV2 and TRBJ2-7; TRBD2 aligns across 7 bases. V trimming: 5 bases; J trimming: 3 bases; junction bases outside the gene matches: 10. The CDR3 has 15 residues. In germline, CDR1 is SNHLY, CDR2 FYNNEI. The CDR3 bases are TGTGCCAGCAGTTTCCTCGGGGGGAAATTCTACGAGCAGTACTTC. Residues: CASSFLGGKFYEQYF.

The chain is built from TRBV9 and TRBJ2-4; D not certain. V lost 0 bases, J lost 5 bases, and 6 bases lay in between. The CDR3 consists of 13 residues. From germline, CDR1 is SGDLS and CDR2 YYNGEE. CDR3 loop: CASSVGQENIQYF. The CDR3 DNA sequence: TGTGCCAGCAGCGTAGGGCAGGAAAACATTCAGTACTTC.

J is TRBJ1-4 and V is TRBV19; 10 nucleotides align to TRBD1. In germline, CDR1 is LNHDA, CDR2 SQIVND (reference sequence). CDR3 length equals 15 residues. The V gene end was trimmed by 8 bases and the J gene end by 4 bases; junction bases not matched to a gene: 7. CDR3 in DNA: TGTGCCAGTGCCCCGGGACAGGGGAGTAATGAAAAACTGTTTTTT. Translated: CASAPGQGSNEKLFF. Full variable domain (rest looked up from reference TRBV19 and TRBJ1-4): DGGITQSPKYLFRKEGQNVTLSCEQNLNHDAMYWYRQDPGQGLRLIYYSQIVNDFQKGDIAEGYSVSREKKESFPLTVTSAQKNPTAFYLCASAPGQGSNEKLFFGSGTQLSVL.

The chain is built from TRBV7-9 and TRBJ2-1; 8 bases match TRBD2. Looked up from germline, CDR1 is SEHNR and CDR2 is FQNEAQ (reference sequence). This CDR3 spans 17 amino acids. Unmatched junction bases numbered 12, after V lost 5 bases and J lost 3 bases. The CDR3 reads CASSPRGAGALYNEQFF. CDR3 coding DNA: TGTGCCAGCAGCCCGAGGGGAGCGGGAGCCCTCTACAATGAGCAGTTCTTC.